One T cell receptor (beta chain) is described in this entry. Its antigen is not identified. The source of the sample is a study of shared clonotypes between healthy human individuals. For sorted subsets, about 200 ng DNA per replicate equaled approximately 30,000 T cell genomes. TCRdb's copy holds only in-frame clones and misses some; the assay was immunoSEQ multiplex PCR. Here the sample spans approximately 2.5 million clones, 85% to 95% being singletons. Findings of the study overall: Naive CD4 clonotypes were shared across a handful of donors at 4.5% to 6.5%.

Deletions cut 5 bases from V and 3 bases from J, with 10 bases between. This CDR3 contains 13 residues. The germline V gene encodes CDR1 SGHVS and CDR2 FQNEAQ. The chain recombines TRBV7-8 with TRBJ2-5; TRBD2 might be the D (6 bases). The source of this sequence is a man younger than 35 in good health. Sequenced input: naive CD4+ T cells sorted from blood. As to subset: CD45RA+ positively selected. CDR3 loop: CASSISGKETQYF. The CDR3 DNA sequence: TGTGCCAGCAGCATTAGCGGAAAAGAGACCCAGTACTTC.